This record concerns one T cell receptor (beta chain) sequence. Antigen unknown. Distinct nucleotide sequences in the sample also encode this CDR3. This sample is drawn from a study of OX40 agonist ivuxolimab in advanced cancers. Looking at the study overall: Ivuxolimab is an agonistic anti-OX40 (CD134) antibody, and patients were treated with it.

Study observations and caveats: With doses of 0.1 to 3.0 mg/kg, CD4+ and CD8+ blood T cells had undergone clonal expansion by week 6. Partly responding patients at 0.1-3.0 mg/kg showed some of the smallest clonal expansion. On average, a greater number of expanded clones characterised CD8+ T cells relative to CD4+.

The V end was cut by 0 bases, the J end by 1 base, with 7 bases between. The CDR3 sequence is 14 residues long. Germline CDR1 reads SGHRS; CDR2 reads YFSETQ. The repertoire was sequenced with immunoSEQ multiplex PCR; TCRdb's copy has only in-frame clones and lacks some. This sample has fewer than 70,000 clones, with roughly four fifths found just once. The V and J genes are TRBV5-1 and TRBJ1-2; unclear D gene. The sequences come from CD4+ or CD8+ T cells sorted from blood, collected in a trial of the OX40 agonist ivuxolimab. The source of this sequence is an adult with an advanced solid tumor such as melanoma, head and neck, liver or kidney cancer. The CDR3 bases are TGCGCCAGCAGCTTGGCGTTGGGTAACTATGGCTACACCTTC. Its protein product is CASSLALGNYGYTF.